This TCR beta chain is from a study of blood T cell repertoires in COVID-19. As for the study in general: The United States, Italy and Spain were the sources of the acute and convalescent COVID-19 samples. In each case, the material was cDNA or gDNA derived from T cells, B-cell-depleted T cells, or PBMCs.

Living in under 30 US areas, the participants were between 18 and 89 years of age. Germline values: CDR1 ENHRY, CDR2 SYGVKD. Trimming stripped 1 base from V and 0 bases from J, with 16 bases between. This CDR3 is 18 amino acids long. Per the original data handling: Amplification of reference gene primers provided the estimated nucleated cell counts. TCRdb's copy holds only in-frame clones and misses some; the assay was immunoSEQ multiplex PCR. That table gives V, J and clone size, and the DNA gave D and trimming. This sample has fewer than 350,000 clones, with more than 75% found just once. V is TRBV10-3 and J is TRBJ1-5; D is unclear. Sequencing was performed on PBMCs or T cells enriched from blood (not recorded which). This TCR came from a woman in her sixties in a cohort exposed to, infected with or recovered from COVID-19 (not recorded which). For the CDR3, the DNA is TGTGCCATCAGTGAGTACCCGGGCGGGGATTATAGCAATCAGCCCCAGCATTTT. It encodes CAISEYPGGDYSNQPQHF.